The 15 T cell receptor beta chains listed next were all sequenced from one sample in a study of blood T cell repertoires in COVID-19. Only in-frame clones appear in the TCRdb table, and some are missing; sequencing was by immunoSEQ multiplex PCR. The repertoire holds under 200,000 clones, with 86% as singletons. Material: peripheral blood. The receptor set was obtained from a man aged 70 or older with acute or convalescent COVID-19.

V gene TRBV19 combines with J gene TRBJ2-1; 9 nucleotides align to TRBD1. Germline V gene lookup returns CDR1 LNHDA and CDR2 SQIVND (reference sequence). There are 15 residues in the CDR3. V lost 8 bases to trimming and J lost 10 bases; unmatched junction nucleotides: 15. The CDR3 sequence: CASENRDRVFGEQFF. CDR3 in DNA: TGTGCCAGTGAAAACCGGGACAGGGTTTTCGGCGAGCAGTTCTTC.

This chain joins TRBV5-1 and TRBJ1-6; D might be TRBD1 (6 bases). The V gene lost 3 bases and the J gene lost 7 bases, with 14 bases spanning the gap. CDR3 length: 15 residues. The germline V gene has CDR1 SGHRS and CDR2 YFSETQ. CDR3 sequence (DNA): TGCGCCAGCAGCTCCCAACAGGGTGAGAATTCACCCCTCCACTTT. It translates to CASSSQQGENSPLHF.

The chain uses TRBV30 and TRBJ2-2; no firm D call. Germline V gene lookup returns CDR1 GTSNPN and CDR2 SVGIG (reference sequence). The CDR3 is made up of 14 amino acids. V dropped 8 bases and J dropped 0 bases, with 13 bases sitting between them. The CDR3 DNA reads as TGTGCCGGCCTTAAGTTAACGAACACCGGGGAGCTGTTTTTT. This gives the protein CAGLKLTNTGELFF.

The sample holds a few counts of this clone. The genes are TRBV3-1 (or the pseudogene TRBV3-2) and TRBJ1-6, with 8 bases lining up with TRBD1. The CDR3 has 18 amino acids. The trim removed 0 bases at V and 4 bases at J, leaving 8 bases unmatched. Looked up from germline, CDR1 is LGHDT and CDR2 is YNNKEL (reference sequence). The CDR3: CASSQDPDREGYNSPLHF. The CDR3 DNA reads as TGTGCCAGCAGCCAAGATCCGGACAGGGAGGGTTATAATTCACCCCTCCACTTT.

The rearrangement joins TRBV5-4 to TRBJ2-5; D is uncertain. Trimming removed 2 bases at V and 2 bases at J, with 13 bases between. The CDR3 spans 15 residues. Germline V gene sequence: CDR1 SGHNT, CDR2 YYREEE (reference sequence). The CDR3 reads CASSLTATPQETQYF. The CDR3 DNA is TGTGCCAGCAGCTTAACCGCGACACCTCAAGAGACCCAGTACTTC.

This chain joins TRBV3-1 (or the pseudogene TRBV3-2) and TRBJ1-6, with unresolved D. The V end was cut by 2 bases, the J end by 7 bases, with 9 bases between. Germline V gene lookup returns CDR1 LGHDT and CDR2 YNNKEL (reference sequence). The CDR3 extends over 14 amino acids. CDR3 bases: TGTGCCAGCAGCCAACGATCCAGGAATTCACCCCTCCACTTT. Its translation is CASSQRSRNSPLHF.

CDR3 nucleotide sequence: TGTGCCAGCAGCGGTCAACAGGGCTCCTACGAGCAGTACTTC. It codes for CASSGQQGSYEQYF. The V gene is TRBV5-4, the J gene TRBJ2-7; D possibly corresponds to TRBD1 (6 bases). Per the germline V gene, CDR1 is SGHNT and CDR2 is YYREEE (reference sequence). V shed 4 bases and J shed 0 bases, with 11 bases lying between them. This CDR3 has 14 residues. Complete variable domain (other parts from reference TRBV5-4 and TRBJ2-7): ETGVTQSPTHLIKTRGQQVTLRCSSQSGHNTVSWYQQALGQGPQFIFQYYREEENGRGNFPPRFSGLQFPNYSSELNVNALELDDSALYLCASSGQQGSYEQYFGPGTRLTVT.

The V gene is TRBV6-1, the J gene TRBJ2-3; TRBD2 matches 9 bases. The CDR3 spans 16 residues. The ends lost 3 bases at V and 5 bases at J; junction bases unmatched: 9. Germline V gives CDR1 MNHNS, CDR2 SASEGT. The CDR3 region has the DNA TGTGCCAGCAGTGATTGGTTAGCGGGAGCGAAAGATACGCAGTATTTT. This translates into CASSDWLAGAKDTQYF.

This clone was seen a handful of times. DNA of the CDR3: TGTGCCAGCAGCATTCGGAGGGGTGATCAGCCCCAGCATTTT. It is translated as CASSIRRGDQPQHF. The V call is TRBV28, the J call TRBJ1-5; the D gene is possibly TRBD1 (5 bases). The CDR3 length is 14 residues. Germline CDR1 is MDHEN and CDR2 is SYDVKM. V lost 6 bases and J 5 bases, leaving 14 bases between the germline ends. The full variable domain, in which reference TRBV28 and TRBJ1-5 provide the parts outside the CDR3, is DVKVTQSSRYLVKRTGEKVFLECVQDMDHENMFWYRQDPGLGLRLIYFSYDVKMKEKGDIPEGYSVSREKKERFSLILESASTNQTSMYLCASSIRRGDQPQHFGDGTRLSIL.

DNA for the CDR3: TGTGCCAGCAGTTTAGGACGGGAGGGTTCCTACGAGCAGTACTTC. Amino acid sequence: CASSLGREGSYEQYF. The V and J genes are TRBV27 and TRBJ2-7; 8 bases are shared with TRBD2. Germline values: CDR1 MNHEY, CDR2 SMNVEV (reference sequence). The CDR3 is made up of 15 amino acids. The ends lost 2 bases at V and 1 base at J; junction bases unmatched: 4.

The chain has TRBV5-1 and TRBJ2-7; D might be TRBD1 (5 bases). This CDR3 has 15 amino acids. Trimming shortened V by 2 bases and J by 0 bases, and 12 bases separated the two germline ends. Germline V gene sequence: CDR1 SGHRS, CDR2 YFSETQ. The CDR3 DNA sequence: TGCGCCAGCAGCTTCGTGCAGGGTTCCTCCTACGAGCAGTACTTC. Its translation: CASSFVQGSSYEQYF.

The rearrangement uses TRBV7-2 and TRBJ2-1; 7 nucleotides line up with TRBD2. V shed 5 bases and J 8 bases; nucleotides not matched to a gene: 12. Germline CDR1 SGHTA, CDR2 FQGNSA. The CDR3 spans 15 residues. The CDR3 spells CASSRQLGGGDEQFF. CDR3 in DNA: TGTGCCAGCAGCCGCCAATTGGGGGGGGGTGATGAGCAGTTCTTC. Complete variable domain (other parts from reference TRBV7-2 and TRBJ2-1): GAGVSQSPSNKVTEKGKDVELRCDPISGHTALYWYRQSLGQGLEFLIYFQGNSAPDKSGLPSDRFSAERTGGSVSTLTIQRTQQEDSAVYLCASSRQLGGGDEQFFGPGTRLTVL.

The chain links TRBV5-5 to TRBJ2-7; 9 bases map to TRBD1. The CDR3 totals 15 residues. The germline gives CDR1 SGHKS, CDR2 YYEKEE (reference sequence). The CDR3 spells CATGRGQGGSYEQYF. The CDR3 bases are TGTGCGACTGGGCGGGGACAGGGTGGGTCCTACGAGCAGTACTTC. Based on the CDR3 plus reference TRBV5-5 and TRBJ2-7, the full variable domain is DAGVTQSPTHLIKTRGQQVTLRCSPISGHKSVSWYQQVLGQGPQFIFQYYEKEERGRGNFPDRFSARQFPNYSSELNVNALLLGDSALYLCATGRGQGGSYEQYFGPGTRLTVT.

This clone came up once. V is TRBV7-2 and J is TRBJ1-5; D is uncertain. With 3 bases removed from V and 8 bases from J, the gap between germline ends came to 8 bases. Germline CDR1 reads SGHTA; CDR2 reads FQGNSA. The CDR3 is made up of 12 amino acids. The CDR3 is CASSFRSEPQHF. In DNA, the CDR3 is TGTGCCAGCAGCTTTCGGTCCGAGCCCCAGCATTTT.

The V gene is TRBV19, the J gene TRBJ1-4; TRBD1 agrees at 7 bases. The CDR3 spans 14 residues. Germline loops: CDR1 LNHDA, CDR2 SQIVND (reference sequence). V shed 3 bases and J 7 bases; nucleotides not matched to a gene: 5. The CDR3 sequence is CASSIYRGSEKLFF. In nucleotides, the CDR3 is TGTGCCAGTAGTATCTACAGGGGAAGTGAAAAACTGTTTTTT.